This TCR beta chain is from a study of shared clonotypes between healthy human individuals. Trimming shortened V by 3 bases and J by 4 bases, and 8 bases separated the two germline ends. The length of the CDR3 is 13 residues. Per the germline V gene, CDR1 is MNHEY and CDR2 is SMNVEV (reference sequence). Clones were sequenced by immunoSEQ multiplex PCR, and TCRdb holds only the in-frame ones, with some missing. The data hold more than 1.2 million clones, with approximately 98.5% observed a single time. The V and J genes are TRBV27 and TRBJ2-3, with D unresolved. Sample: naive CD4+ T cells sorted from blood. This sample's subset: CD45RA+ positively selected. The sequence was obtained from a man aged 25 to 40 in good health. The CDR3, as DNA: TGTGCCAGCAGTTTTAGTTGGGCAGATACGCAGTATTTT. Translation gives CASSFSWADTQYF.